This TCR beta chain was identified in a study of cytomegalovirus exposure and HLA in healthy donors. Study-wide points: The study designated 150 or so TCR beta chains cytomegalovirus-associated. Accurate prediction of most subjects' HLA-A and HLA-B alleles from TCR beta sequences was reported.

CDR3 size: 13 residues. Germline CDR1 reads KGHSH; CDR2 reads LQKENI. The germline V and J ends were trimmed by 3 bases and 3 bases, with 9 bases remaining between them. Concerning this clone itself: What it binds is not known.

The PCR employed 60 Vbeta primers together with 13 Jbeta primers. Here immunoSEQ multiplex PCR was the method, and the copy in TCRdb shows in-frame clones only, minus some. The sample records 70,000 or so clones, roughly 85% being singletons. The rearrangement links TRBV18 to TRBJ2-7; D perhaps matches TRBD2 (6 bases). This TCR derives from a woman aged 25 to 39 in good health and CMV-seronegative. The source material was PBMCs. Here the CDR3 DNA reads TGTGCCAGCTCACCCCCGGGGGACTACGAGCAGTACTTC. Its translation is CASSPPGDYEQYF.